One sample yielded the 27 T cell receptor beta chains listed below, sequenced in a study of regulatory T cells in long-lasting Graves disease. According to the study, TCR beta libraries were built with iRepertoire HTBI primers and CDR3-region Arm-PCR. TCRdb independently ran MiXCR on the multiplex PCR reads; one entry per CDR3 protein. The sample holds more than 400,000 distinct CDR3 sequences; 15% to 20% are singletons and the top ten take around 11%. Time point: newly diagnosed GD, antithyroid drugs for less than 3 months. Making the TCR library involved RNA that had been extracted from PBMCs. This sample was shared with a second study, whose subject was T cells in Graves' hyperthyroidism and ophthalmopathy.

Sequenced here: peripheral blood mononuclear cells (PBMCs), sampled at new diagnosis, from a patient treated with antithyroid drugs. The origin of the receptors is a woman aged 30 to 39 with Graves disease.

This clonotype was found many times. V is TRBV7-8 and J is TRBJ1-2; D unclear. Trimming stripped 3 bases from V and 0 bases from J, with 11 bases between. Germline V gene lookup returns CDR1 SGHVS and CDR2 FQNEAQ. This CDR3 has 15 amino acids. In DNA, the CDR3 is TGTGCCAGCAGCTTGAGAAACCGAGCTAACTATGGCTACACCTTC. It encodes CASSLRNRANYGYTF. The entire variable domain, with the rest obtained from reference TRBV7-8 and TRBJ1-2, is as follows: GAGVSQSPRYKVAKRGQDVALRCDPISGHVSLFWYQQALGQGPEFLTYFQNEAQLDKSGLPSDRFFAERPEGSVSTLKIQRTQQEDSAVYLCASSLRNRANYGYTFGSGTRLTVV.

This chain links TRBV20-1 with TRBJ1-6, with D possibly being TRBD1 (5 bases). CDR1 and CDR2 from the germline V gene are DFQATT and SNEGSKA (reference sequence). V was shortened by 3 bases and J by 5 bases, with 11 bases between the two germline ends. The CDR3 consists of 14 residues. CDR3 in amino acids: CSARTGTDNSPLHF. CDR3 DNA: TGCAGTGCTAGGACCGGGACGGATAATTCACCCCTCCACTTT.

This clonotype appeared many times. This chain connects TRBV27 to TRBJ1-1; the match to TRBD1 covers 11 bases. From germline, CDR1 is MNHEY and CDR2 SMNVEV (reference sequence). The CDR3 loop spans 14 amino acids. V was clipped by 4 bases and J by 4 bases; unmatched bases: 2. CDR3 in DNA: TGTGCCAGCAGTTATGGGACAGGGGGCACTGAAGCTTTCTTT. Encoded protein: CASSYGTGGTEAFF.

This clonotype was counted ten times or more. The chain links TRBV5-4 to TRBJ1-4; TRBD1 might be the D (5 bases). Germline CDR1 is SGHNT and CDR2 is YYREEE (reference sequence). V lost 3 bases and J 0 bases, leaving 12 bases between the germline ends. CDR3 size: 16 residues. CDR3 bases: TGTGCCAGCAGCTCAAACCAAGGGGCAACTAATGAAAAACTGTTTTTT. It specifies CASSSNQGATNEKLFF.

A remark on this clonotype: Only one base separates this from a far larger clonotype, so it likely reflects a read error. The chain combines TRBV6-2 or TRBV6-3 with TRBJ2-1; D not certain. V lost 0 bases and J 10 bases, leaving 4 bases between the germline ends. Germline V gene data show CDR1 as MNHEY and CDR2 as SVGEGT. The CDR3 extends over 11 amino acids. The CDR3 coding sequence is TGTGCCAGCAGTTACTCCTACGAGCAGTTCTTC. This gives the protein CASSYSYEQFF.

This clonotype was seen ten or more times. This chain uses TRBV2 with TRBJ1-1, with D perhaps matching TRBD1 (6 bases). With 1 base removed from V and 7 bases from J, the gap between germline ends came to 10 bases. This CDR3 is 13 amino acids long. Germline V gene data show CDR1 as SNHLY and CDR2 as FYNNEI. DNA of the CDR3: TGTGCCAGCAGTGAAGAGGGGGAGGGTGAAGCTTTCTTT. Translating it yields CASSEEGEGEAFF.

This clonotype appeared many times. J is TRBJ2-1 and V is TRBV20-1; D gene unclear. Trimming cost V 1 base and J 7 bases, with 14 bases left between them. Germline V lookup: CDR1 DFQATT, CDR2 SNEGSKA (reference sequence). This CDR3 is built from 14 residues. In DNA, the CDR3 is TGCAGTGCTAGAGTGCCCCGACTTAGGAATGAGCAGTTCTTC. Protein product: CSARVPRLRNEQFF.

About this clonotype itself: A read error may explain this, as a much larger clone is one base away. The chain recombines TRBV18 with TRBJ2-1; 8 bases map to TRBD2. CDR3 size: 19 residues. Germline V lookup: CDR1 KGHSH, CDR2 LQKENI. The trim removed 5 bases at V and 8 bases at J, leaving 23 bases unmatched. CDR3 protein: CASSTQEKAGAFWGDEQFF. The CDR3 region has the DNA TGTGCCAGCTCAACTCAGGAAAAAGCGGGAGCGTTCTGGGGGGATGAGCAGTTCTTC.

In its sample, this clonotype was seen many times. The J gene is TRBJ1-6, the V gene TRBV27, with TRBD1 matching 10 bases. Trimming at V came to 7 bases and at J to 10 bases, leaving 16 bases not matched to a gene. Germline V gene sequence: CDR1 MNHEY, CDR2 SMNVEV (reference sequence). The CDR3 extends over 17 amino acids. CDR3 region: CASTAWDGGQGRSPLHF. The CDR3 nucleotides are TGTGCCAGCACCGCATGGGATGGGGGACAGGGGAGATCACCCCTCCACTTT.

There are a few counts of this clonotype. This chain links TRBV4-3 with TRBJ1-4; the match to TRBD1 covers 7 bases. Germline assignment: CDR1 LGHNA and CDR2 YSLEER. CDR3 length: 17 amino acids. V was pared by 3 bases and J by 5 bases, with 12 bases of the junction left unmatched. CDR3 coding DNA: TGCGCCAGCAGCCAGGATCCTGGGACAGACATAAATGAAAAACTGTTTTTT. Translation gives CASSQDPGTDINEKLFF.

This clonotype was observed many times. V and J are TRBV30 and TRBJ2-3; D is undetermined. Germline values: CDR1 GTSNPN, CDR2 SVGIG (reference sequence). The V and J ends lost 2 bases and 0 bases respectively, with 15 bases between them. The CDR3 length is 16 residues. Here the CDR3 reads CAWSNLGRPSTDTQYF. The CDR3 coding sequence is TGTGCCTGGAGTAACCTAGGCCGCCCTAGCACAGATACGCAGTATTTT.

On this clonotype itself: A clone one base away is much larger, so this may be a read error. The final CDR3 position lacks the conserved phenylalanine or tryptophan, pointing to a likely read error. The chain is built from TRBV28 and TRBJ2-6; TRBD2 is a possible D gene (6 bases). CDR3 length equals 16 residues. The germline CDR1 and CDR2 sequences are MDHEN and SYDVKM. Trimming pared 7 bases from V and 0 bases from J, leaving 13 bases between. The CDR3 region is CASIPGLRSGANVLTL. Written as DNA, the CDR3 is TGTGCCAGCATCCCGGGACTTCGCTCTGGGGCCAACGTCCTGACTCTC.

This clonotype was observed a handful of times. V gene TRBV9 combines with J gene TRBJ2-6; a possible D gene is TRBD1 (6 bases). V shed 0 bases and J shed 0 bases, with 16 bases lying between them. The CDR3 sequence is 19 residues long. Germline V CDR1 and CDR2: SGDLS, YYNGEE. The chain's CDR3 is CASSVAPDRGSSGANVLTF. The DNA of the CDR3 is TGTGCCAGCAGCGTAGCTCCGGACAGAGGGAGCTCTGGGGCCAACGTCCTGACTTTC.

This clonotype showed up many times. The genes are TRBV18 and TRBJ1-2; a weak D match, TRBD1 (5 bases). The ends were cut back, 3 bases at V and 1 base at J, with 9 bases in the middle. The CDR3 consists of 14 residues. CDR1 is KGHSH, CDR2 LQKENI, per germline. In nucleotides, the CDR3 is TGTGCCAGCTCACCCGGGGCCCATAACTATGGCTACACCTTC. Amino acid sequence: CASSPGAHNYGYTF. Variable domain in full (rest from reference TRBV18 and TRBJ1-2): NAGVMQNPRHLVRRRGQEARLRCSPMKGHSHVYWYRQLPEEGLKFMVYLQKENIIDESGMPKERFSAEFPKEGPSILRIQQVVRGDSAAYFCASSPGAHNYGYTFGSGTRLTVV.

This clonotype appeared many times. The V call is TRBV7-2, the J call TRBJ2-7; 7 bases fit TRBD1. J was trimmed by 7 bases and V by 4 bases; bases with no gene match: 4. CDR3 length equals 12 residues. In germline, CDR1 is SGHTA, CDR2 FQGNSA. The CDR3 DNA follows: TGTGCCAGCAGCTCGACAGGGTTAGAGCAGTACTTC. As protein: CASSSTGLEQYF.

V is TRBV12-3 or TRBV12-4 and J is TRBJ1-5; tentative D call: TRBD1 (6 bases). The CDR3 runs to 14 residues. The ends were cut back, 6 bases at V and 6 bases at J, with 15 bases in the middle. CDR3: CASRARGEIQPQHF. The CDR3, as DNA: TGTGCCAGCAGAGCCAGGGGAGAGATTCAGCCCCAGCATTTT.

Concerning this clonotype itself: Because it lacks the conserved phenylalanine or tryptophan at the end, this CDR3 is likely a read error. V usage is TRBV27 and J usage is TRBJ2-7, with 7 bases matching TRBD1. CDR3 length: 14 residues. V was pared by 6 bases and J by 6 bases, with 11 bases of the junction left unmatched. From germline, CDR1 is MNHEY and CDR2 SMNVEV (reference sequence). The CDR3 loop is CASRRTGVVFEQYL. The CDR3 DNA reads as TGTGCCAGCAGAAGGACAGGTGTCGTATTCGAGCAGTACCTC.

The V gene is TRBV10-3, the J gene TRBJ2-3, with D possibly being TRBD2 (6 bases). V lost 1 base and J lost 2, with 7 bases in between. Germline loops: CDR1 ENHRY, CDR2 SYGVKD. The CDR3 runs 14 residues. CDR3 in DNA: TGTGCCATCAGTGAGTGGACTAACACAGATACGCAGTATTTT. As protein: CAISEWTNTDTQYF.

This clonotype was found many times. V is TRBV6-5 and J is TRBJ2-7, with TRBD1 identical over 9 bases. CDR3 length equals 16 residues. V was clipped by 0 bases and J by 5 bases; unmatched bases: 8. Germline-derived CDR1 and CDR2 are MNHEY and SVGAGI. In DNA, the CDR3 is TGTGCCAGCAGTTACTCGATTGGGACAGGGTTCAACGAGCAGTACTTC. Translating gives CASSYSIGTGFNEQYF.

The chain combines TRBV28 with TRBJ1-3; D perhaps matches TRBD1 (5 bases). The CDR3 runs 14 residues. Trimming shortened V by 8 bases and J by 2 bases, and 13 bases separated the two germline ends. Germline CDR1 and CDR2: MDHEN and SYDVKM. This CDR3 reads CASLAGGAGNTIYF. The CDR3 region has the DNA TGTGCCAGCCTGGCTGGGGGAGCTGGAAACACCATATATTTT.

The V call is TRBV6-2 or TRBV6-3, the J call TRBJ2-1, with D tentatively TRBD2 (6 bases). Germline-derived CDR1 and CDR2 are MNHEY and SVGEGT. With 5 bases removed from V and 4 bases from J, the gap between germline ends came to 15 bases. This CDR3 has 15 residues. DNA for the CDR3: TGTGCCAGCAGTGGGTCGCGGGATCTTTACAATGAGCAGTTCTTC. This sequence encodes CASSGSRDLYNEQFF.

The table lists this clonotype with a count of one. Given a far larger clone just one base away, this is likely a sequencing read error. The V gene is TRBV7-2, the J gene TRBJ2-1; 8 bases align to TRBD2. V shed 3 bases, J shed 6 bases, and the junction held 10 bases outside the gene matches. This CDR3 is built from 16 residues. Germline CDR1 and CDR2: SGHTA and FQGNSA. CDR3 coding DNA: TGTGCCAGCAGCTTTGGGGTCACCGGACTAGCCAATGAGCAGTTCTTC. Translated, it gives CASSFGVTGLANEQFF. The whole variable domain, filled in from reference TRBV7-2 and TRBJ2-1, reads GAGVSQSPSNKVTEKGKDVELRCDPISGHTALYWYRQSLGQGLEFLIYFQGNSAPDKSGLPSDRFSAERTGGSVSTLTIQRTQQEDSAVYLCASSFGVTGLANEQFFGPGTRLTVL.

This clonotype was recorded many times. V and J are TRBV6-9 and TRBJ2-1; 8 bases match TRBD2. Germline loops: CDR1 MNHGY, CDR2 SVAAGI. The junction had 4 bases not matched to a gene; V was cut back by 3 bases and J by 0 bases. This CDR3 is built from 16 residues. CDR3 nucleotides: TGTGCCAGCAGTTACTCTGGGACTAGCTCCTACAATGAGCAGTTCTTC. It is translated as CASSYSGTSSYNEQFF.

This clonotype was counted only a few times. The V and J genes are TRBV11-1 and TRBJ2-2; D is perhaps TRBD1 (5 bases). CDR1 is SGHAT and CDR2 is FQDESV in the germline V gene (reference sequence). This CDR3 has 15 residues. Trimming stripped 3 bases from V and 3 bases from J, with 11 bases between. The CDR3 sequence: CASSLGQMDTGELFF. Written as DNA, the CDR3 is TGTGCCAGCAGCTTGGGGCAGATGGACACCGGGGAGCTGTTTTTT.

There are many counts of this clonotype. As DNA, the CDR3 is TGTGCCAGCACCAGGACAGTGAACACCGGGGAGCTGTTTTTT. It yields the protein CASTRTVNTGELFF. This chain connects TRBV27 to TRBJ2-2; tentatively, D is TRBD1 (6 bases). CDR1 MNHEY and CDR2 SMNVEV come from the germline V gene (reference sequence). This CDR3 spans 14 amino acids. V lost 7 bases to trimming and J lost 1 base, with 10 bases between them.

This clonotype was counted between two and nine times. The chain combines TRBV27 with TRBJ2-4, with D perhaps matching TRBD2 (5 bases). There are 11 residues in the CDR3. Germline values: CDR1 MNHEY, CDR2 SMNVEV (reference sequence). V was trimmed by 8 bases and J by 4 bases, leaving 6 bases between them. The CDR3 loop is CASPGKNIQYF. The CDR3 DNA reads TGTGCCAGCCCGGGAAAAAACATTCAGTACTTC.

This clonotype has ten or more counts. This chain's CDR3 is CASSVASGSYEQYF. The CDR3, as DNA: TGTGCCAGCAGCGTAGCAAGCGGGAGTTACGAGCAGTACTTC. The chain links TRBV9 to TRBJ2-7; 8 nucleotides agree with TRBD2. The CDR3 is 14 residues long. V lost 0 bases to trimming and J lost 4 bases; unmatched junction nucleotides: 3. Germline V gene data show CDR1 as SGDLS and CDR2 as YYNGEE.